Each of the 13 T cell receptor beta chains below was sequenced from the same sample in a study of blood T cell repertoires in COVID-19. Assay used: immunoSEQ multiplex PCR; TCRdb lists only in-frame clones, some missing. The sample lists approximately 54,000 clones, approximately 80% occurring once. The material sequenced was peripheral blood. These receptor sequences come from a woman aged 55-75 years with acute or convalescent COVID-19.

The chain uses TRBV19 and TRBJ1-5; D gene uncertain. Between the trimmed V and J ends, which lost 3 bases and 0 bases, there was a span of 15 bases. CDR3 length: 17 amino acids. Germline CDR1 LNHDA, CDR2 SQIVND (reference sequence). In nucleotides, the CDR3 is TGTGCCAGTAGTATTAGTGGGAGACCCAATAGCAATCAGCCCCAGCATTTT. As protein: CASSISGRPNSNQPQHF.

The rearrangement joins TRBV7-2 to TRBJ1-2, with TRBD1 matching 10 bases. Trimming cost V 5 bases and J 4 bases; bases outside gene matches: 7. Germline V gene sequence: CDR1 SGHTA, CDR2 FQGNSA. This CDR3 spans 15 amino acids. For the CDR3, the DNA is TGTGCCAGCAGCCCGACGGGACAGGGGATCTATGGCTACACCTTC. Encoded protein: CASSPTGQGIYGYTF.

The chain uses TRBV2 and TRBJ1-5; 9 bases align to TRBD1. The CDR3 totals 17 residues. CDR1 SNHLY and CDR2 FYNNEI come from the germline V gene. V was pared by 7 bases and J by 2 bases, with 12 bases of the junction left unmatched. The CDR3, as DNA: TGTGCCAGCATCCGGGACAGGGTTAATACTGGCAATCAGCCCCAGCATTTT. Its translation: CASIRDRVNTGNQPQHF. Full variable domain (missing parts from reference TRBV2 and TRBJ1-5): EPEVTQTPSHQVTQMGQEVILRCVPISNHLYFYWYRQILGQKVEFLVSFYNNEISEKSEIFDDQFSVERPDGSNFTLKIRSTKLEDSAMYFCASIRDRVNTGNQPQHFGDGTRLSIL.

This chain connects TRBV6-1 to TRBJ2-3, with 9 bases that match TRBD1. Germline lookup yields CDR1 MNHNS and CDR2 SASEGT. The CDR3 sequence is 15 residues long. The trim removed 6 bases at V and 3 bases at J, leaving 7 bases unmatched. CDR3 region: CASSAGQGGTDTQYF. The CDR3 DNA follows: TGTGCCAGCAGCGCGGGACAGGGAGGTACAGATACGCAGTATTTT.

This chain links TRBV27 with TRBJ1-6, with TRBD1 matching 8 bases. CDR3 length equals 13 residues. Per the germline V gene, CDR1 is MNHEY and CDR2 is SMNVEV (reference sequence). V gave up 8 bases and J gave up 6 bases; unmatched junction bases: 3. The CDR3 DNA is TGTGCCAGCGGACAGGGTACTAATTCACCCCTCCACTTT. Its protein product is CASGQGTNSPLHF.

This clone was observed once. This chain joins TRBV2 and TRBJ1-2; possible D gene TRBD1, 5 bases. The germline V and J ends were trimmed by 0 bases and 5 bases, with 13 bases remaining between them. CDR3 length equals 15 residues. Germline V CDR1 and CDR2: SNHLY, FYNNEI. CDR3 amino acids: CASSEARGSSYGYTF. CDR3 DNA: TGTGCCAGCAGTGAAGCGCGGGGGTCATCTTATGGCTACACCTTC. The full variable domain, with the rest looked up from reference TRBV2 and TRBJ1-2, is EPEVTQTPSHQVTQMGQEVILRCVPISNHLYFYWYRQILGQKVEFLVSFYNNEISEKSEIFDDQFSVERPDGSNFTLKIRSTKLEDSAMYFCASSEARGSSYGYTFGSGTRLTVV.

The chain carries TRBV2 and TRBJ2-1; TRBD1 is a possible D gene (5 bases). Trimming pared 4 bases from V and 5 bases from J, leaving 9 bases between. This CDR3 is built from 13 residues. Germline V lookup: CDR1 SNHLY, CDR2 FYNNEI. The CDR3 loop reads CASSVGQNNEQFF. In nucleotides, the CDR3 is TGTGCCAGCAGTGTGGGGCAGAACAATGAGCAGTTCTTC.

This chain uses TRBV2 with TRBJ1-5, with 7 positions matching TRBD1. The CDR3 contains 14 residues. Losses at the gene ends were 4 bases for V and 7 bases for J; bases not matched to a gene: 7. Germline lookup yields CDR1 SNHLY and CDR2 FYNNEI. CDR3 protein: CASSGDRVYQPQHF. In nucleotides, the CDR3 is TGTGCCAGCAGTGGAGACAGGGTATACCAGCCCCAGCATTTT. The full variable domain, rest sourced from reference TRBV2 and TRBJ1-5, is EPEVTQTPSHQVTQMGQEVILRCVPISNHLYFYWYRQILGQKVEFLVSFYNNEISEKSEIFDDQFSVERPDGSNFTLKIRSTKLEDSAMYFCASSGDRVYQPQHFGDGTRLSIL.

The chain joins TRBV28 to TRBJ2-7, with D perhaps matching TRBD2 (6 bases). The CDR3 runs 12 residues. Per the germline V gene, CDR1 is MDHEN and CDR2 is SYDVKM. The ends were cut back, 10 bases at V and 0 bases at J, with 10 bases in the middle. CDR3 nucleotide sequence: TGTGCCATCCGGGGGAGCTCCTACGAGCAGTACTTC. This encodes CAIRGSSYEQYF.

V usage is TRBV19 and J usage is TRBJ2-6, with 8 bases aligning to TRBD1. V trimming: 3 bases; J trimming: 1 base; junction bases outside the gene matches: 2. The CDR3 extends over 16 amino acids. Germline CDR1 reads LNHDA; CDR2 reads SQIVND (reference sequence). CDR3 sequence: CASSMTGASGANVLTF. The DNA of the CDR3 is TGTGCCAGTAGTATGACAGGGGCATCTGGGGCCAACGTCCTGACTTTC.

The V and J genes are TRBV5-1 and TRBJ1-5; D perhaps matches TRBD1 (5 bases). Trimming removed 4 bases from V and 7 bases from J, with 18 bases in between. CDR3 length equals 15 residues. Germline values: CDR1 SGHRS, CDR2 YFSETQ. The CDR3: CASSLTGGEGQPQHF. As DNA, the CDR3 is TGCGCCAGCAGCCTTACTGGGGGGGAGGGCCAGCCCCAGCATTTT.

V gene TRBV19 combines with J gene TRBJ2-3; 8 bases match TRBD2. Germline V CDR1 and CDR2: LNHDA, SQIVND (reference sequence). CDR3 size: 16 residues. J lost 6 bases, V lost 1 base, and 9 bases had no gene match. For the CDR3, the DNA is TGTGCCAGTAGTATAGCGGGGGGACTAGAGTTTGATACGCAGTATTTT. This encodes CASSIAGGLEFDTQYF.

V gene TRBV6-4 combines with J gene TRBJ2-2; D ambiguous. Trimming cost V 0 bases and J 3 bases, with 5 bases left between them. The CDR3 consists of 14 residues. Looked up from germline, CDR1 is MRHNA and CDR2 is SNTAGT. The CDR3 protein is CASSDSRDTGELFF. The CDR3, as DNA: TGTGCCAGCAGTGACTCCCGGGACACCGGGGAGCTGTTTTTT.